A single sample gave rise to the 7 T cell receptor beta chains below, sequenced in a study of blood T cells in healthy people across ages. Using a J-beta primer mix together with a sample-barcoded 5' primer, a second PCR was run for about 6 to 11 cycles. MiXCR was run by TCRdb on the 5' RACE reads, yielding one entry per CDR3 protein. This sample has about 620,000 distinct CDR3 sequences, with about 51% found just once. Sample: blood. The receptors here all came from a woman of 80 years or more in good health.

The chain recombines TRBV6-1 with TRBJ2-3; possibly TRBD2 for D (6 bases). Trimming took 8 bases from V and 2 from J, leaving 23 bases between them. CDR1 and CDR2 from the germline V gene are MNHNS and SASEGT. CDR3 length: 17 residues. The CDR3 region is CASRKGLTKGPTDTQYF. The CDR3 DNA reads TGTGCCAGCCGGAAGGGACTCACCAAAGGCCCCACAGATACGCAGTATTTT.

The chain is built from TRBV6-2 or TRBV6-3 and TRBJ2-7; D gene ambiguous. V was pared by 6 bases and J by 0 bases, with 9 bases between. The CDR3 runs to 13 residues. Germline-derived CDR1 and CDR2 are MNHEY and SVGEGT. CDR3 region: CASSKDHSYEQYF. CDR3 sequence (DNA): TGTGCCAGCAGCAAGGACCACTCCTACGAGCAGTACTTC.

This clonotype was detected only once. The chain links TRBV29-1 to TRBJ1-1, with D possibly TRBD1 on 6 matching bases. The CDR3 covers 13 residues. From germline, CDR1 is SQVTM and CDR2 ANQGSEA. Trimming took off 7 bases at V and 2 bases at J, with 14 bases between the two ends. The CDR3 coding sequence is TGCAGCGCCCTCTCAGGGGTTAACACTGAAGCTTTCTTT. Encoded protein: CSALSGVNTEAFF.

This clonotype was seen more than once but under ten times. The V and J genes are TRBV7-9 and TRBJ2-7; 8 bases agree with TRBD2. V lost 5 bases, J lost 2 bases, and 5 bases stayed unmatched. From germline, CDR1 is SEHNR and CDR2 FQNEAQ (reference sequence). CDR3 length equals 14 residues. The CDR3 DNA is TGTGCCAGCAGCCCGAGGGGACTAGCCTACGAGCAGTACTTC. Its protein product is CASSPRGLAYEQYF.

This clonotype was seen many times. This chain links TRBV7-3 with TRBJ2-1; D unresolved. Trimming stripped 1 base from V and 4 bases from J, with 8 bases between. Germline V gene sequence: CDR1 SGHTA, CDR2 FQGTGA. This CDR3 is built from 14 residues. CDR3 coding DNA: TGTGCCAGCAGCTTAAGGCCAGCTTACAATGAGCAGTTCTTC. This encodes CASSLRPAYNEQFF.

This chain connects TRBV4-2 to TRBJ2-4, with TRBD2 matching 8 bases. Looked up from germline, CDR1 is LGHNA and CDR2 is YNFKEQ. The V segment lost 0 bases and the J segment 1 base; nucleotides outside the gene matches: 11. This CDR3 comprises 19 residues. The DNA of the CDR3 is TGTGCCAGCAGCCAAGAAGCGGGGGCCCGGTTAGTGGCCAAAAACATTCAGTACTTC. This gives the protein CASSQEAGARLVAKNIQYF.

V and J are TRBV20-1 and TRBJ1-1; possible D gene TRBD1, 5 bases. Germline assignment: CDR1 DFQATT and CDR2 SNEGSKA (reference sequence). The CDR3 covers 15 residues. V was shortened by 1 base and J by 1 base, with 13 bases between the two germline ends. The CDR3 region is CSARADSWSNTEAFF. The CDR3 DNA is TGCAGTGCTAGAGCAGACAGTTGGTCGAACACTGAAGCTTTCTTT.